This TCR beta chain is drawn from a study of blood T cell repertoires in COVID-19. Turning to the study itself: Samples of COVID-19 (acute and convalescent) were obtained from the United States, Italy and Spain. T cells, B-cell-depleted T cells, or PBMCs supplied cDNA or gDNA.

This CDR3 has 15 amino acids. Original analysis: Amplifying reference gene primers gave estimates of nucleated cell counts. Data came from immunoSEQ multiplex PCR; TCRdb stores just in-frame clones and leaves some out. That table is the source of V, J and clone size, and D and trimming were worked out from the DNA. This table has some 130,000 clones, more than 70% appearing once. This clonotype was sampled from a man in his fifties or sixties with acute or convalescent COVID-19. J is TRBJ2-3 and V is TRBV21-1; TRBD1, the table's D call, lacks a check against the DNA. TRBV21-1 corresponds to a pseudogene. Input material: peripheral blood. The DNA for the CDR3 is TGTGCCAGCAGCAAAGGGGGCGACCACACAGATACGCAGTATTTT. This sequence encodes CASSKGGDHTDTQYF.